The T cell receptor (beta chain) described here comes from a study of blood T cell repertoires in COVID-19. Study as a whole: Samples of COVID-19 (acute and convalescent) were obtained from the United States, Italy and Spain. PBMCs, B-cell-depleted T cells, or T cells provided the cDNA or gDNA that made up the material.

Germline loops: CDR1 SGHTA, CDR2 FQGNSA. The J segment lost 8 bases and the V segment lost 5 bases, leaving 14 bases of the junction unmatched. CDR3 length equals 15 residues. Recruits, aged 18 to 89 years, lived in under 25 US areas. Cohort allocation depended upon clinical history that participants reported. TCRdb's copy holds only in-frame clones and misses some; the assay was immunoSEQ multiplex PCR. The profile shows roughly 200,000 clones, 87% of them singletons. The receptor was derived from a woman under 40 who had recovered from COVID-19. The sequencing input was PBMCs or T cells enriched from blood (not recorded which). The chain combines TRBV7-2 with TRBJ1-1; TRBD1 matches at 7 bases. In DNA form, the CDR3 reads TGTGCCAGCAGCATCCGACAGGGCCTCCAGTCCGAAGCTTTCTTT. Protein product: CASSIRQGLQSEAFF.